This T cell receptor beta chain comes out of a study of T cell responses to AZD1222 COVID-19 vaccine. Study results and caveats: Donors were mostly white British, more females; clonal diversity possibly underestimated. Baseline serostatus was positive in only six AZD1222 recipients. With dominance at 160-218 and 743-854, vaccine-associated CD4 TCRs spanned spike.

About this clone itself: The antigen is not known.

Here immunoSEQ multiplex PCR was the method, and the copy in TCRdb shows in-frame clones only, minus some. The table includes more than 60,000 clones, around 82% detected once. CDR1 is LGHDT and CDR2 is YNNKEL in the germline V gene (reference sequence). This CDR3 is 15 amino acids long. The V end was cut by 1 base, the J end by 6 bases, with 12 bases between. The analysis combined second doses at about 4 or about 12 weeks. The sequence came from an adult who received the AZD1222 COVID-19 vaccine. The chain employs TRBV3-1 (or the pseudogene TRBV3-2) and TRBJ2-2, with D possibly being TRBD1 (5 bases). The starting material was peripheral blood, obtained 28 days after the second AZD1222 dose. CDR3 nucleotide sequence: TGTGCCAGCAGCCAAGTTTTGGACAAACCCGGGGAGCTGTTTTTT. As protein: CASSQVLDKPGELFF.